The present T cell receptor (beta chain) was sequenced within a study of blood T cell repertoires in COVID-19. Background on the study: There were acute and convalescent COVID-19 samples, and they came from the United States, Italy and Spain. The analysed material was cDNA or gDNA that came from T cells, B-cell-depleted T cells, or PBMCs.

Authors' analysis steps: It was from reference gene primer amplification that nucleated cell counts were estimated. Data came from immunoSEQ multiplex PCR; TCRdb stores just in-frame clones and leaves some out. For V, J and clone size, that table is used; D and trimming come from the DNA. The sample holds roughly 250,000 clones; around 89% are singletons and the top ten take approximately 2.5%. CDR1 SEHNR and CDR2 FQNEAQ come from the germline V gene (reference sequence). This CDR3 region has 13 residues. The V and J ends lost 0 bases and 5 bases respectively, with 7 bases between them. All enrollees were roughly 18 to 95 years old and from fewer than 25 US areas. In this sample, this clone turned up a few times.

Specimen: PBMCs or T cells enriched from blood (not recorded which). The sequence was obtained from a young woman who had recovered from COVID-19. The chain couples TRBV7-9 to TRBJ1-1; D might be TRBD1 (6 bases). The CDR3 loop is CASSLAQGTEAFF. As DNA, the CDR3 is TGTGCCAGCAGCTTAGCACAGGGAACTGAAGCTTTCTTT.